This T cell receptor beta chain was sequenced for a study of blood T cell repertoires in COVID-19. Across the study: Acute-phase and convalescent COVID-19 samples originated in the United States, Italy and Spain. In each case, the material was cDNA or gDNA derived from T cells, B-cell-depleted T cells, or PBMCs.

As handled by the study authors: Nucleated cell counts were estimated from reference gene primer amplification. Repertoires were generated with immunoSEQ multiplex PCR, while TCRdb's copy carries only in-frame clones and drops some. V and J calls and clone size are those listed in that table; D and trimming were worked out from the DNA. This sample has 140,000 or so clones; approximately 90% occur once, and the top ten carry roughly 11%. The sequenced sample consisted of peripheral blood. This sequence was found in a woman aged 80 or over with acute or convalescent COVID-19.

DNA for the CDR3: TGTGCCAGCAGTTACTCGGGGCTCTTAGGCTATGGCTACACCTTC. Translation gives CASSYSGLLGYGYTF. The chain uses TRBV6-6 and TRBJ1-2; D possibly corresponds to TRBD1 (5 bases). Germline V gene sequence: CDR1 MNHNY, CDR2 SVGAGI (reference sequence). The V and J ends lost 0 bases and 4 bases respectively, with 12 bases between them. The CDR3 has 15 amino acids.